Each of the 5 T cell receptor beta chains below was sequenced from the same sample in a study of tumor T cells in aggressive B-cell lymphoma. The data were produced by immunoSEQ multiplex PCR, yet TCRdb's version contains in-frame clones alone and is incomplete. The sample yields several thousand clones, 85% seen once. The source material was tumor tissue. Receptor source: an adult with diffuse large B cell lymphoma.

This clone was observed once. The V gene is TRBV27, the J gene TRBJ1-5; TRBD1 is a possible D gene (6 bases). CDR3 length: 14 amino acids. V gave up 6 bases and J gave up 5 bases, with 14 bases separating them. Germline loops: CDR1 MNHEY, CDR2 SMNVEV (reference sequence). CDR3 sequence reads: CASSYRDNHQPQHF. The DNA for the CDR3 is TGTGCCAGCAGCTACCGGGACAATCATCAGCCCCAGCATTTT.

Remarks on this clone: Compared with germline, one end of the junction differs, possibly owing to a read error. This chain links TRBV5-4 with TRBJ2-3, with a weak D call TRBD2 (6 bases). Germline CDR1 reads SGHNT; CDR2 reads YYREEE (reference sequence). This CDR3 region has 14 residues. This CDR3 reads CAGSLGRLTDTQYF. DNA for the CDR3: TGTGCCGGCAGCTTGGGGAGGCTCACAGATACGCAGTATTTT. The whole variable domain, filled in from reference TRBV5-4 and TRBJ2-3, reads ETGVTQSPTHLIKTRGQQVTLRCSSQSGHNTVSWYQQALGQGPQFIFQYYREEENGRGNFPPRFSGLQFPNYSSELNVNALELDDSALYLCAGSLGRLTDTQYFGPGTRLTVL.

The chain has TRBV5-6 and TRBJ2-7, with D tentatively TRBD1 (5 bases). Deletions cut 4 bases from V and 3 bases from J, with 17 bases between. Germline V gene sequence: CDR1 SGHDT, CDR2 YYEEEE. CDR3 length: 15 amino acids. The chain's CDR3 is CASSQDSLALYEQYF. The CDR3 DNA is TGTGCCAGCAGCCAAGACAGTTTAGCCCTCTACGAGCAGTACTTC.

In regard to this clone: Other DNA sequences in the same sample also yield this CDR3. The V call is TRBV7-2, the J call TRBJ1-5, with no clear D. Deletions cut 4 bases from V and 2 bases from J, with 12 bases between. Germline V gives CDR1 SGHTA, CDR2 FQGNSA. The CDR3 extends over 15 amino acids. The CDR3 is CASSSQATGNQPQHF. CDR3 DNA sequence: TGTGCCAGCAGCTCTCAGGCAACGGGCAATCAGCCCCAGCATTTT.

As DNA, the CDR3 is TGTGCCAGCAGTTATGGCAGGGGGCTTTGGCAGCCCCAGCATTTT. Residues: CASSYGRGLWQPQHF. This chain joins TRBV28 and TRBJ1-5, with 8 bases identical to TRBD1. This CDR3 has 15 amino acids. Germline V gene lookup returns CDR1 MDHEN and CDR2 SYDVKM. The junction had 9 bases not matched to a gene; V was cut back by 4 bases and J by 7 bases.